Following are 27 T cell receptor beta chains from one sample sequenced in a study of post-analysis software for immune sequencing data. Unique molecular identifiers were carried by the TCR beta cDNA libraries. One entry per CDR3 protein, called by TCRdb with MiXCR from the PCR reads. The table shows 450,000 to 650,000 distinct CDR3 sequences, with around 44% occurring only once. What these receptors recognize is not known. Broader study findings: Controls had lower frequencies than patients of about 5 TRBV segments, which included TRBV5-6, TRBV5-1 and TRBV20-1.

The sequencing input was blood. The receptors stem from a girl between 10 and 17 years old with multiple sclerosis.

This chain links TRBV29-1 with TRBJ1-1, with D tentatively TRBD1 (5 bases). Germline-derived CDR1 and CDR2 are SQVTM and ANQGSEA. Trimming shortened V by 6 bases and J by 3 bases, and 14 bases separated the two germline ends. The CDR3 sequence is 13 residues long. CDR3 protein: CSVLGRLYTEAFF. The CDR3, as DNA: TGCAGCGTCCTGGGACGGTTATACACTGAAGCTTTCTTT.

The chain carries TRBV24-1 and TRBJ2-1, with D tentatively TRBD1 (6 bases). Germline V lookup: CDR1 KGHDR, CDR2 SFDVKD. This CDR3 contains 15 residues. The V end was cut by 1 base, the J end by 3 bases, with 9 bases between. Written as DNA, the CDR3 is TGTGCCACCAGTGATTTTCAGGGGCTCTACAATGAGCAGTTCTTC. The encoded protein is CATSDFQGLYNEQFF.

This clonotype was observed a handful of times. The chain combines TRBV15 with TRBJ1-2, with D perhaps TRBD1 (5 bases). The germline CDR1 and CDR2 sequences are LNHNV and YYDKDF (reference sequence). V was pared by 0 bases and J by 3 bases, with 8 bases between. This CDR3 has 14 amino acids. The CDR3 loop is CATSRDLQDYGYTF. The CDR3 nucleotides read TGTGCCACCAGCAGAGATCTACAGGACTATGGCTACACCTTC.

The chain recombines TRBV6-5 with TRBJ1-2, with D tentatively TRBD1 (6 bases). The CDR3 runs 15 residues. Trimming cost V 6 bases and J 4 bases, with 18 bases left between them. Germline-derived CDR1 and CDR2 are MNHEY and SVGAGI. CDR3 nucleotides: TGTGCCAGCAGCCACGATCCTGGGGGGCTCTATGGCTACACCTTC. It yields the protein CASSHDPGGLYGYTF.

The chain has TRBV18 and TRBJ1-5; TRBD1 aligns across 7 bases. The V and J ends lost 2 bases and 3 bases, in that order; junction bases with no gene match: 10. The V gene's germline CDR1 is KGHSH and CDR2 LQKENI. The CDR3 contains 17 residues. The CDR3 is CASSPSVTQGFNQPQHF. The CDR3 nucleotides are TGTGCCAGCTCACCATCAGTAACACAGGGGTTCAATCAGCCCCAGCATTTT.

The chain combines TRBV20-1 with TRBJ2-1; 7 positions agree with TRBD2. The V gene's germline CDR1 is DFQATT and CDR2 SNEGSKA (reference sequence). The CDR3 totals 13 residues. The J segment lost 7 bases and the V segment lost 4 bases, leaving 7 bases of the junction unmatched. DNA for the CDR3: TGCAGTGCTACCGAGCGGGGAATTAATGAGCAGTTCTTC. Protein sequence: CSATERGINEQFF.

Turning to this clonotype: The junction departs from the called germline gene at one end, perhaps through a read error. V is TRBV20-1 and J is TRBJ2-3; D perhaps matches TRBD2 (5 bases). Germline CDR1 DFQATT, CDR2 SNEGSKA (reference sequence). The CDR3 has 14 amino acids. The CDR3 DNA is TGCAGTACTAGTCCTGGGTCCGGCACAGATACGCAGTATTTT. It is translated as CSTSPGSGTDTQYF.

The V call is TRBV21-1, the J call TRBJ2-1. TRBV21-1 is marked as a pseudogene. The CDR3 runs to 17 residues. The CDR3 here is CASSKAVPATYYNEQFF. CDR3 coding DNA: TGTGCCAGCAGCAAAGCGGTGCCAGCTACTTACTACAATGAGCAGTTCTTC.

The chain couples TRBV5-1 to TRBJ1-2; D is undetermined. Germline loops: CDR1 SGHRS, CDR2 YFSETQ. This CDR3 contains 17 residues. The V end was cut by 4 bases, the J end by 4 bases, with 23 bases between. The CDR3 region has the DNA TGCGCCAGCAGCCCATCCCCCCGGCCGACTTCCCTCTATGGCTACACCTTC. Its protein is CASSPSPRPTSLYGYTF.

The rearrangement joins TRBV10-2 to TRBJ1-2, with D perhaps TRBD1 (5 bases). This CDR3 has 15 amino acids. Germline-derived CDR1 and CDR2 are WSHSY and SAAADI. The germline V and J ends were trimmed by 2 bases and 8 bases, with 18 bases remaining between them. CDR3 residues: CASSETSGTLEGYTF. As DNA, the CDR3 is TGCGCCAGCAGTGAGACCTCCGGGACTCTGGAGGGCTACACCTTC.

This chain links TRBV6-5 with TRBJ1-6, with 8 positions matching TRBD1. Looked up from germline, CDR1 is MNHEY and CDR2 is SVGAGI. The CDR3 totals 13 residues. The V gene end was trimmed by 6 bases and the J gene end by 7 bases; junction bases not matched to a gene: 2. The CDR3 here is CASRPGGNSPLHF. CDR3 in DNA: TGTGCCAGCAGACCAGGGGGCAATTCACCCCTCCACTTT.

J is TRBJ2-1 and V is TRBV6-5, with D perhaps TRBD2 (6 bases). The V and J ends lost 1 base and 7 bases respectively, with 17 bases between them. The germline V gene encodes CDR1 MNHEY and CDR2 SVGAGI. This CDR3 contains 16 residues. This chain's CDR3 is CASSYFKGGIKNEQFF. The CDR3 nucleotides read TGTGCCAGCAGTTACTTCAAGGGAGGAATAAAGAATGAGCAGTTCTTC.

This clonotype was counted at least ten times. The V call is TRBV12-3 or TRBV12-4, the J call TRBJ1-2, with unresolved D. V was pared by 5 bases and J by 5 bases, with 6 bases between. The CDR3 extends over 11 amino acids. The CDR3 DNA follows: TGTGCCAGCAGTCCCAGTTATGGCTACACCTTC. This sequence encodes CASSPSYGYTF.

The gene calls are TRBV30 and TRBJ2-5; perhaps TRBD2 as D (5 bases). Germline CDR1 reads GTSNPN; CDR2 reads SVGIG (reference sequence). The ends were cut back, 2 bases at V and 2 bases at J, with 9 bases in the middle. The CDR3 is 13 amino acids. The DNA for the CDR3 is TGTGCCTGGAGTTCGACTAATCAAGAGACCCAGTACTTC. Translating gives CAWSSTNQETQYF.

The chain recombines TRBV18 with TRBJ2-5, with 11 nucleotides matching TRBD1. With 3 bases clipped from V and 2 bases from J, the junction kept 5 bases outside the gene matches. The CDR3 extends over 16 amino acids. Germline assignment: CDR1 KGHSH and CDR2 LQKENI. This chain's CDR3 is CASSPRDRGNQETQYF. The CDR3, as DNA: TGTGCCAGCTCACCCCGGGACAGGGGGAATCAAGAGACCCAGTACTTC.

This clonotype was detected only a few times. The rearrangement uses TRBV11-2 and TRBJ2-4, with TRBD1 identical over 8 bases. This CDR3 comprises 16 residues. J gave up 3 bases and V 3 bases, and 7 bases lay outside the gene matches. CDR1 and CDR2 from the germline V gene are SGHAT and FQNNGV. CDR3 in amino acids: CASSLIQGARKNIQYF. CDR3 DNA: TGTGCCAGCAGCTTGATCCAGGGGGCGCGCAAAAACATTCAGTACTTC. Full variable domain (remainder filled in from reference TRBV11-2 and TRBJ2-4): EAGVAQSPRYKIIEKRQSVAFWCNPISGHATLYWYQQILGQGPKLLIQFQNNGVVDDSQLPKDRFSAERLKGVDSTLKIQPAKLEDSAVYLCASSLIQGARKNIQYFGAGTRLSVL.

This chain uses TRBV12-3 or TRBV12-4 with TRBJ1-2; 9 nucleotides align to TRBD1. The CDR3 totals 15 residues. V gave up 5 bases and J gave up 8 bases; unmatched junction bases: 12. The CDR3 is CASSRTGEPRGGYTF. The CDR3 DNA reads TGTGCCAGCAGTCGGACAGGGGAACCTAGAGGGGGCTACACCTTC.

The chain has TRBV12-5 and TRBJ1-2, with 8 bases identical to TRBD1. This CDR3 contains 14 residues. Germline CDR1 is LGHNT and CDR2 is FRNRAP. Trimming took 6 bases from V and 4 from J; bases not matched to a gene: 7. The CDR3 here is CASGGDRGSYGYTF. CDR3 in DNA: TGTGCTAGTGGCGGTGACAGGGGCAGCTATGGCTACACCTTC.

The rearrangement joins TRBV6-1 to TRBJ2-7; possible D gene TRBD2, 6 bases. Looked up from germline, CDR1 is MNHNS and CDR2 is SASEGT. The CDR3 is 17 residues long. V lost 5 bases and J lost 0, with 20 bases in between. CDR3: CASSQSRGIRPSYEQYF. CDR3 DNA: TGTGCCAGCAGTCAATCGCGGGGTATACGTCCCTCCTACGAGCAGTACTTC.

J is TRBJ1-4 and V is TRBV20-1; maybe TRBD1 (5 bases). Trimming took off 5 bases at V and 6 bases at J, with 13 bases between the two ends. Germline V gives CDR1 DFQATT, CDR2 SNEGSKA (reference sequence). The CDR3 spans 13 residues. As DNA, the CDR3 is TGCAGTGCTGGACACTCGGGGGATGAAAAACTGTTTTTT. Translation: CSAGHSGDEKLFF.

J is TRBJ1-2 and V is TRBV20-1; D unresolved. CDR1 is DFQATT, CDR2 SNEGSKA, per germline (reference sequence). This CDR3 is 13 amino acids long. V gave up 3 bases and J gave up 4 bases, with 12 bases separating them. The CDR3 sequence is CSARLDLGYGYTF. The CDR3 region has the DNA TGCAGTGCTAGGCTGGATTTAGGCTATGGCTACACCTTC.

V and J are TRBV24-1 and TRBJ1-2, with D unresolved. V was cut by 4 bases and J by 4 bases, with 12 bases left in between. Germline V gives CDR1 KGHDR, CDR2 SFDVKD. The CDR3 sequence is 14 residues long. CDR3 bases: TGTGCCACCAGTGACTTCGACCTCCCCTATGGCTACACCTTC. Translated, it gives CATSDFDLPYGYTF.

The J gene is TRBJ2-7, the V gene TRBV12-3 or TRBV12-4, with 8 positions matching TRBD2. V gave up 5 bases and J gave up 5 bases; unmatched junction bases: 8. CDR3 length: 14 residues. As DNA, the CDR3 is TGTGCCAGCAGTCCCCAGGAGCGGGAGAACGAGCAGTACTTC. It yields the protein CASSPQERENEQYF.

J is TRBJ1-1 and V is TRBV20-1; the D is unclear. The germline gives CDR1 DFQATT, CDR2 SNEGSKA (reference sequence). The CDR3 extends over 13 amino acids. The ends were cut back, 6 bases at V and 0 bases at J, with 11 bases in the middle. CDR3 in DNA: TGCAGTGCCCAGGAGACCATGAACACTGAAGCTTTCTTT. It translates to CSAQETMNTEAFF.

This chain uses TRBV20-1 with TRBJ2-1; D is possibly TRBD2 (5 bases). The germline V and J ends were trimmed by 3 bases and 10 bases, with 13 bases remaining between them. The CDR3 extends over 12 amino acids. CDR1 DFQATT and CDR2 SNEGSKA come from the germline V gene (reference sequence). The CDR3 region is CSASRARGEQFF. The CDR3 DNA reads TGCAGTGCTAGCCGCGCGAGAGGGGAGCAGTTCTTC.

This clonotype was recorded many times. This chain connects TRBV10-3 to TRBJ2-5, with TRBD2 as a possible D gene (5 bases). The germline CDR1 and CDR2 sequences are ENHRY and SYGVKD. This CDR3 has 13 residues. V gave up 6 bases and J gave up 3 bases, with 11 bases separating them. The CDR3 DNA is TGTGCCATCAGGGGAGAGGGCAAAGAGACCCAGTACTTC. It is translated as CAIRGEGKETQYF.

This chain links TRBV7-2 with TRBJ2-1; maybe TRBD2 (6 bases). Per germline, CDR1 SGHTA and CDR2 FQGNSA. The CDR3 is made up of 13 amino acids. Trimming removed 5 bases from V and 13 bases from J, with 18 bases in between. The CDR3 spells CASSLTSFETQFF. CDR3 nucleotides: TGTGCCAGCAGCCTGACTAGTTTTGAGACCCAGTTCTTC.